This T cell receptor (beta chain) was sequenced during a study of blood T cell repertoires in COVID-19. Overall study context: In each case, the material was cDNA or gDNA derived from T cells, B-cell-depleted T cells, or PBMCs.

The CDR3 has 15 residues. V shed 3 bases, J shed 9 bases, and the junction held 9 bases outside the gene matches. Germline-derived CDR1 and CDR2 are SGHAT and FQNNGV. Individuals aged roughly 18 to 95 years were recruited from fewer than 25 US areas. The study assigned cohorts using participant-reported clinical history. Methods used by the authors: Scientists estimated how many nucleated cells there were by amplifying reference gene primers. Sequenced by immunoSEQ multiplex PCR; TCRdb stores in-frame clones only, minus some. The DNA was the basis for D and trimming; V, J and clone size are from that table. The sample records around 200,000 clones, 86% being singletons.

Sequencing input: PBMCs or T cells enriched from blood (not recorded which). This sequence was found in a woman in her thirties or forties with acute COVID-19. The chain employs TRBV11-2 and TRBJ2-1; 9 bases agree with TRBD1. The chain's CDR3 is CASSLGMTGGSEQFF. CDR3 sequence (DNA): TGTGCCAGCAGCTTGGGAATGACAGGGGGAAGTGAGCAGTTCTTC.